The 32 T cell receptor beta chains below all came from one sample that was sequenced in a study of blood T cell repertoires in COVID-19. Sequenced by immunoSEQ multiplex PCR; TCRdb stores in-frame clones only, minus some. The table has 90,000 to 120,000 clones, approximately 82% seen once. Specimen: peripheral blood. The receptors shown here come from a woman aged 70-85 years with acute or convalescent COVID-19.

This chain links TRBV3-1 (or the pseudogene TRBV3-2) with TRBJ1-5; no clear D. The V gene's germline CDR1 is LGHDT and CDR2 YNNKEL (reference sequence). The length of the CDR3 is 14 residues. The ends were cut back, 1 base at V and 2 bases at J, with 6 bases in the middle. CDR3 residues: CASSQASGNQPQHF. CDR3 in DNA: TGTGCCAGCAGCCAAGCGTCGGGCAATCAGCCCCAGCATTTT.

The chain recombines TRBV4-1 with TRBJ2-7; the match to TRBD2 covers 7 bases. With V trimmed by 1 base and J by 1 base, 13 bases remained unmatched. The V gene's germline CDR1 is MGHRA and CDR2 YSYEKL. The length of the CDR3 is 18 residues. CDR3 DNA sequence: TGCGCCAGCAGCCAAGCCATCTCTCTTCGGGACTATTCCTACGAGCAGTACTTC. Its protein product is CASSQAISLRDYSYEQYF.

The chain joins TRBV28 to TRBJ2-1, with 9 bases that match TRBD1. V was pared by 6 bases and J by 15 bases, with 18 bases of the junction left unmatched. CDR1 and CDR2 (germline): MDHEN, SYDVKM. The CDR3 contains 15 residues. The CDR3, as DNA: TGTGCCAGCAGCCCCGTCCCGGGACAGGGAGGGGCGGCGTTCTTC. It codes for CASSPVPGQGGAAFF.

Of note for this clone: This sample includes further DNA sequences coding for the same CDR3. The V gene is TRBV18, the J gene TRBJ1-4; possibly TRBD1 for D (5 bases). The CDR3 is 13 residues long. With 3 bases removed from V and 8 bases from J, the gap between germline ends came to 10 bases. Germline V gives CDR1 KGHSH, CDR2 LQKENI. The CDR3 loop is CASSPGTGEKLFF. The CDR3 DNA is TGTGCCAGCTCACCGGGGACTGGCGAAAAACTGTTTTTT.

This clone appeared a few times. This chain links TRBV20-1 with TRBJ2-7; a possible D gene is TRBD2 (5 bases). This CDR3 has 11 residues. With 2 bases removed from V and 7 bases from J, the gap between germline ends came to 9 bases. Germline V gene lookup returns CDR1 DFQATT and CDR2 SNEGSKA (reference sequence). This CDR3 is CSARRTGEQYF. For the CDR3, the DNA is TGCAGTGCTAGACGCACGGGGGAGCAGTACTTC.

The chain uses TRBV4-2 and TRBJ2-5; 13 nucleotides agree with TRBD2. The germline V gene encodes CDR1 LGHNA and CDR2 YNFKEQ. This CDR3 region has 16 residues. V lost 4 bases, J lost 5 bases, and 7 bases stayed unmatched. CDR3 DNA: TGTGCCAGCAGCCCCCGACTAGCGGGAGGCGGGGAGACCCAGTACTTC. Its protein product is CASSPRLAGGGETQYF.

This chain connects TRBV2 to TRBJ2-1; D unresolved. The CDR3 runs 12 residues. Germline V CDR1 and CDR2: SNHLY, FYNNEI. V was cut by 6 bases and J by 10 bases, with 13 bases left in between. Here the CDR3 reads CASRLMIREQFF. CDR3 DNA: TGTGCCAGCAGGTTAATGATTCGGGAGCAGTTCTTC.

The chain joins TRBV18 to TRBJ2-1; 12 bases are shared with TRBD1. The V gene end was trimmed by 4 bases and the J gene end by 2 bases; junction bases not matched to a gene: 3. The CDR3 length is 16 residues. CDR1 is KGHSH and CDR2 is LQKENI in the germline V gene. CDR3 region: CASSRDRGRTYNEQFF. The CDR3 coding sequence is TGTGCCAGCTCACGGGACAGGGGGCGGACCTACAATGAGCAGTTCTTC.

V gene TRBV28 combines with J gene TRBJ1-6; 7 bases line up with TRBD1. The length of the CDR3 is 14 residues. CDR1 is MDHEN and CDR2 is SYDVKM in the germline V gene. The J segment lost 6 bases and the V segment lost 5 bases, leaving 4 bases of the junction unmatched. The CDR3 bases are TGTGCCAGCAGTCCCGACAGGGTTAATTCACCCCTCCACTTT. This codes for CASSPDRVNSPLHF.

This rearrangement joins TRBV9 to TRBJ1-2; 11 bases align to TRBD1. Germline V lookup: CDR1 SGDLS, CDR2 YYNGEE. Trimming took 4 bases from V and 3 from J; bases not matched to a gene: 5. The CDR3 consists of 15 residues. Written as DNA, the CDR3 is TGTGCCAGCAGCCCCCGGACAGGGGGCCACTATGGCTACACCTTC. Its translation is CASSPRTGGHYGYTF.

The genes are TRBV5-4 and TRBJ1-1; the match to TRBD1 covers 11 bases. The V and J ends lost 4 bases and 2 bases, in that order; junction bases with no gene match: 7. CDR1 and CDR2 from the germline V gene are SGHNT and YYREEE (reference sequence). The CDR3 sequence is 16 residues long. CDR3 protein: CASSRWTGGSNTEAFF. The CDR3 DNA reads TGTGCCAGCAGCCGTTGGACAGGGGGCAGTAACACTGAAGCTTTCTTT. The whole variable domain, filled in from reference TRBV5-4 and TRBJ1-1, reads ETGVTQSPTHLIKTRGQQVTLRCSSQSGHNTVSWYQQALGQGPQFIFQYYREEENGRGNFPPRFSGLQFPNYSSELNVNALELDDSALYLCASSRWTGGSNTEAFFGQGTRLTVV.

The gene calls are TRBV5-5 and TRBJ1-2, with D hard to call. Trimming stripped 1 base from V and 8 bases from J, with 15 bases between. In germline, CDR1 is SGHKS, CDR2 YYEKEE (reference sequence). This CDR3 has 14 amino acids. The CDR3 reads CASSLPREGEGYTF. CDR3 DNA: TGTGCCAGCAGCTTGCCCCGGGAAGGAGAGGGCTACACCTTC.

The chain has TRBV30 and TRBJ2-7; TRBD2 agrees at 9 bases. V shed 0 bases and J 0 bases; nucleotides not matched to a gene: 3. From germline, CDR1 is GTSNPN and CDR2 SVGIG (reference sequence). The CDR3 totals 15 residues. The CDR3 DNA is TGTGCCTGGAGTGTAAGGACTAGCGCCTCCTACGAGCAGTACTTC. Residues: CAWSVRTSASYEQYF.

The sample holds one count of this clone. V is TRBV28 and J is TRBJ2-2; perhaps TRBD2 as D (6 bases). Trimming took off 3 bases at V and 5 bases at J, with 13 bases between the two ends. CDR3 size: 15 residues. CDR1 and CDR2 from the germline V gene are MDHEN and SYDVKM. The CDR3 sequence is CASSLGGRATGELFF. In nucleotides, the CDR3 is TGTGCCAGCAGTTTGGGGGGTAGGGCAACCGGGGAGCTGTTTTTT.

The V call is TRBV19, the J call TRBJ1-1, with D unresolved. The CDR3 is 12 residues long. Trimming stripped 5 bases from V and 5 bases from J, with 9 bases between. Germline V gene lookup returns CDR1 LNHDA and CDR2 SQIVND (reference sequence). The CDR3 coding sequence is TGTGCCAGTAGTTCACGGGGTACTGAAGCTTTCTTT. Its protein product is CASSSRGTEAFF.

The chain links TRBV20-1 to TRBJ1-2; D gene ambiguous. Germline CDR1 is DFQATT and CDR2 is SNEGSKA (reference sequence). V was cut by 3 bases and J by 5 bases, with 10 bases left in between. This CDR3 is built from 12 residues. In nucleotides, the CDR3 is TGCAGTGCTAGTCGGAGGGTTTATGGCTACACCTTC. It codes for CSASRRVYGYTF.

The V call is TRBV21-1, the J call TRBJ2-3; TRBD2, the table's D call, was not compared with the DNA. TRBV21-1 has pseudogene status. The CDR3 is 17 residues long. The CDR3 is CASSKIQRGTSTDTQYF. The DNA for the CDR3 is TGTGCCAGCAGCAAAATTCAGCGGGGGACTAGCACAGATACGCAGTATTTT.

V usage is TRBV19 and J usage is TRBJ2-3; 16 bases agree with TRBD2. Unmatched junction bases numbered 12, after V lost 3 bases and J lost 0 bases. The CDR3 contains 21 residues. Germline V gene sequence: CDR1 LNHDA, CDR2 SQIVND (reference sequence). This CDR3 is CASSIRGTSGRVRGSTDTQYF. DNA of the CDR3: TGTGCCAGTAGTATCCGCGGGACTAGCGGGAGGGTACGCGGTAGCACAGATACGCAGTATTTT.

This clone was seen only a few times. The CDR3: CASSEGQSGNTIYF. The CDR3 bases are TGTGCCAGCAGTGAAGGGCAATCTGGAAACACCATATATTTT. This sequence joins TRBV2 and TRBJ1-3; D remains unclear. V was pared by 1 base and J by 1 base, with 5 bases between. This CDR3 has 14 amino acids. The germline CDR1 and CDR2 sequences are SNHLY and FYNNEI.

The chain's CDR3 is CASSVGSEGDTIYF. Written as DNA, the CDR3 is TGTGCCAGCAGCGTAGGCTCAGAAGGAGACACCATATATTTT. The gene calls are TRBV9 and TRBJ1-3, with no clear D. The CDR3 sequence is 14 residues long. The germline CDR1 and CDR2 sequences are SGDLS and YYNGEE. Trimming left V 0 bases short and J 8 bases short, with 12 bases between.

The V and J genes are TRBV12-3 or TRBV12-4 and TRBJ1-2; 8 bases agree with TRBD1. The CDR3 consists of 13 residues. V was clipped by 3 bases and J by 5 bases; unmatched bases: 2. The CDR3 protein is CASSFRQGYGYTF. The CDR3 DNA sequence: TGTGCCAGCAGTTTCAGACAGGGGTATGGCTACACCTTC.

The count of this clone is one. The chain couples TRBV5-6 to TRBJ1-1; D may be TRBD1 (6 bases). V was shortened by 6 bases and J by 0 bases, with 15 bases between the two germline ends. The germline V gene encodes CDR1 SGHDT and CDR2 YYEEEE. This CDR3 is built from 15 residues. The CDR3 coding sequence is TGTGCCAGCACCGCCAGGGGACACTTGAACACTGAAGCTTTCTTT. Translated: CASTARGHLNTEAFF.

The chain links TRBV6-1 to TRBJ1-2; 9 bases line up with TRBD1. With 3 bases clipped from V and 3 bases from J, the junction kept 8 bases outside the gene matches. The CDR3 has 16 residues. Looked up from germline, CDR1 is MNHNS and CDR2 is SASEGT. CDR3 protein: CASSDMNRGRDYGYTF. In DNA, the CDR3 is TGTGCCAGCAGTGACATGAACAGGGGGCGCGACTATGGCTACACCTTC.

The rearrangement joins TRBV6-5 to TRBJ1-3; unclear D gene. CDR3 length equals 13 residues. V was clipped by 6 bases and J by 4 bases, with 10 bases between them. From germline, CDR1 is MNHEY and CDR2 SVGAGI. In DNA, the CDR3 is TGTGCCAGCAGCCCGAGACAAGGAAACACCATATATTTT. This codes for CASSPRQGNTIYF.

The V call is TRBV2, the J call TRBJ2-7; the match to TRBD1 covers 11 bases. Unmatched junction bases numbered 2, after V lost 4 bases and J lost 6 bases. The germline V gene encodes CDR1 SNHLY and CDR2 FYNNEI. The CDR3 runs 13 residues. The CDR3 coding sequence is TGTGCCAGCAGTGGGACAGGGGGCGCCGAGCAGTACGTC. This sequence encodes CASSGTGGAEQYV.

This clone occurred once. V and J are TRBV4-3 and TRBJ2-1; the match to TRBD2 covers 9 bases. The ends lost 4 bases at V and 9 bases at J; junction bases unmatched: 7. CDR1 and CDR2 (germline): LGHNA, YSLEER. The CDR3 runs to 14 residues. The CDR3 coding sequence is TGCGCCAGCAGCCGCGGGGGGGCCGATGGTGAGCAGTTCTTC. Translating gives CASSRGGADGEQFF.

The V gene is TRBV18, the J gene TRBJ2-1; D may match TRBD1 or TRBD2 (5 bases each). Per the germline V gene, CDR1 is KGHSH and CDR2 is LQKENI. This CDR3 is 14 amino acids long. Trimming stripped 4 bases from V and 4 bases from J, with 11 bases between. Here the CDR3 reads CASSRPGQYNEQFF. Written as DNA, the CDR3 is TGTGCCAGCTCACGACCGGGGCAGTACAATGAGCAGTTCTTC.

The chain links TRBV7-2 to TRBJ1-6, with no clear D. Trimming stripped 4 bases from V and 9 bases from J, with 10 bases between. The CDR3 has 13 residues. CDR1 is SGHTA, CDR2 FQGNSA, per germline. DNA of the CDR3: TGTGCCAGCAGCTATGGCGCGGCTTCACCCCTCCACTTT. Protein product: CASSYGAASPLHF.

CDR3 DNA sequence: TGTGCCAGCAGCGACGACAGTTCAACTAATGAAAAACTGTTTTTT. It yields the protein CASSDDSSTNEKLFF. V and J are TRBV5-5 and TRBJ1-4; perhaps TRBD1 as D (5 bases). Germline CDR1 and CDR2: SGHKS and YYEKEE (reference sequence). CDR3 size: 15 residues. V dropped 4 bases and J dropped 0 bases, with 10 bases sitting between them.

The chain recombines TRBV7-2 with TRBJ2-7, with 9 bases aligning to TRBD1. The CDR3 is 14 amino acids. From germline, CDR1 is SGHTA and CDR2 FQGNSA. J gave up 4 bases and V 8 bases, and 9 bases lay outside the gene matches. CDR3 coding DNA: TGTGCCAGCGGAAGGACAGGGGATGATTACGAGCAGTACTTC. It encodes CASGRTGDDYEQYF.

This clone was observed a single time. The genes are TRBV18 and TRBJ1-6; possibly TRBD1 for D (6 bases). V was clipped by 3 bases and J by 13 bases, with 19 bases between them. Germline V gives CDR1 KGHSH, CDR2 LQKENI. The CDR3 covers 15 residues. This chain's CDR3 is CASSPDTGPGSPLHF. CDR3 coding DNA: TGTGCCAGCTCACCTGACACAGGGCCGGGTTCCCCCCTCCACTTT.

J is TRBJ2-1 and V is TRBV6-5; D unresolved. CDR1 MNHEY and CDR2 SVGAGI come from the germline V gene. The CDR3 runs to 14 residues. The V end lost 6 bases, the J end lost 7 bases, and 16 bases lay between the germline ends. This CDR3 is CASSPPLPLNEQFF. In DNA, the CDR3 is TGTGCCAGCAGCCCACCCCTACCCCTAAATGAGCAGTTCTTC.